This TCR beta chain was sequenced during a study of control samples from healthy donors and cancer patients. The method was immunoSEQ multiplex PCR; TCRdb's version includes in-frame clones alone and lacks a portion of them. The sample has 130,000 or so clones; roughly nine tenths are singletons. The sample was blood. The TCR was taken from a man aged 18 to 30 in good health.

CDR3 nucleotide sequence: TGTGCCAGCAGTGAAGGGTACAGGGGCGAGCAGTACTTC. Protein sequence: CASSEGYRGEQYF. The V and J genes are TRBV2 and TRBJ2-7; 7 nucleotides align to TRBD1. This CDR3 is built from 13 residues. V gave up 1 base and J gave up 6 bases; unmatched junction bases: 3. In germline, CDR1 is SNHLY, CDR2 FYNNEI.